These 26 T cell receptor beta chains came from one sample sequenced in a study of cytomegalovirus exposure and HLA in healthy donors. The PCR contained 60 Vbeta and 13 Jbeta primers. Clones were sequenced by immunoSEQ multiplex PCR, and TCRdb holds only the in-frame ones, with some missing. The sample shows 160,000 or so clones, about 80% of them seen only once. Sequencing was done on a sample of PBMCs. These receptors were taken from a man in his fifties in good health and CMV-seropositive.

This clone appeared a few times. The genes are TRBV18 and TRBJ1-2; TRBD1 aligns across 8 bases. The V gene's germline CDR1 is KGHSH and CDR2 LQKENI. Trimming removed 2 bases from V and 3 bases from J; junction bases left unmatched: 5. The CDR3 covers 15 residues. CDR3 in DNA: TGTGCCAGCTCACCAGTAGGGACAGGAGACTATGGCTACACCTTC. Its protein product is CASSPVGTGDYGYTF.

This chain links TRBV28 with TRBJ1-6; 9 nucleotides line up with TRBD1. Germline V lookup: CDR1 MDHEN, CDR2 SYDVKM. The trim removed 3 bases at V and 5 bases at J, leaving 2 bases unmatched. The CDR3 has 15 residues. The CDR3 region is CASSLGTGNNSPLHF. The CDR3 DNA follows: TGTGCCAGCAGTTTGGGGACAGGGAATAATTCACCCCTCCACTTT.

V gene TRBV7-2 combines with J gene TRBJ1-6; D is undetermined. CDR3 size: 15 residues. Germline CDR1 and CDR2: SGHTA and FQGNSA. Trimming removed 5 bases from V and 8 bases from J, with 16 bases in between. CDR3 in amino acids: CASSQIRGLHSPLHF. In nucleotides, the CDR3 is TGTGCCAGCAGCCAGATTCGCGGGTTGCATTCACCCCTCCACTTT. Based on the CDR3 plus reference TRBV7-2 and TRBJ1-6, the full variable domain is GAGVSQSPSNKVTEKGKDVELRCDPISGHTALYWYRQSLGQGLEFLIYFQGNSAPDKSGLPSDRFSAERTGGSVSTLTIQRTQQEDSAVYLCASSQIRGLHSPLHFGNGTRLTVT.

This clone was counted only a few times. The chain is built from TRBV9 and TRBJ2-5; maybe TRBD1 (6 bases). Looked up from germline, CDR1 is SGDLS and CDR2 is YYNGEE. The CDR3 sequence is 14 residues long. The V gene lost 4 bases and the J gene lost 2 bases, with 12 bases spanning the gap. The CDR3 here is CASSLQGSQETQYF. The CDR3 nucleotides read TGTGCCAGCAGCTTACAGGGTTCTCAAGAGACCCAGTACTTC.

The chain uses TRBV7-2 and TRBJ2-7; D is perhaps TRBD2 (6 bases). The CDR3 is 16 residues long. Trimming removed 2 bases from V and 1 base from J, with 15 bases in between. CDR1 SGHTA and CDR2 FQGNSA come from the germline V gene. The CDR3 DNA reads TGTGCCAGCAGCTTATACTCCGGGACTGGGTCCTACGAGCAGTACTTC. Translation gives CASSLYSGTGSYEQYF.

CDR3 bases: TGCGCCAGCAGCCAAGAGTGGGGGCGTAGCGGGGTACTTCCTTATACGCAGTATTTT. Its protein product is CASSQEWGRSGVLPYTQYF. The chain couples TRBV4-3 to TRBJ2-3; TRBD2 agrees at 8 bases. The V gene end was trimmed by 0 bases and the J gene end by 7 bases; junction bases not matched to a gene: 18. This CDR3 has 19 amino acids. CDR1 LGHNA and CDR2 YSLEER come from the germline V gene.

The V gene is TRBV21-1, the J gene TRBJ1-1. TRBV21-1 is a pseudogene. The CDR3 is made up of 13 amino acids. CDR3 sequence: CASTSLRGRRAFF. The CDR3 nucleotides read TGTGCCAGCACCTCTCTGCGAGGGCGGAGGGCTTTCTTT.

This clone was picked up a small number of times. The chain uses TRBV27 and TRBJ1-3; D is ambiguous. The CDR3 has 13 residues. CDR1 MNHEY and CDR2 SMNVEV come from the germline V gene (reference sequence). Trimming pared 5 bases from V and 1 base from J, leaving 6 bases between. CDR3 sequence reads: CASSLRSGNTIYF. CDR3 in DNA: TGTGCCAGCAGTCTACGATCTGGAAACACCATATATTTT.

The chain employs TRBV6-5 and TRBJ1-5; D ambiguous. CDR1 and CDR2 from the germline V gene are MNHEY and SVGAGI. Trimming took off 2 bases at V and 6 bases at J, with 8 bases between the two ends. This CDR3 region has 13 residues. The CDR3 nucleotides are TGTGCCAGCAGTTACGAGGGCGGTCAGCCCCAGCATTTT. Translated, it gives CASSYEGGQPQHF.

The chain links TRBV5-1 to TRBJ2-3; 11 nucleotides agree with TRBD2. This CDR3 is built from 15 residues. Germline values: CDR1 SGHRS, CDR2 YFSETQ. Trimming removed 4 bases from V and 2 bases from J; junction bases left unmatched: 3. CDR3 loop: CASSQTSGNTDTQYF. The CDR3 coding sequence is TGCGCCAGCAGCCAGACTAGCGGGAACACAGATACGCAGTATTTT.

The chain joins TRBV4-1 to TRBJ2-7; perhaps TRBD2 as D (5 bases). There are 15 residues in the CDR3. V lost 1 base and J 2 bases, leaving 12 bases between the germline ends. Germline CDR1 reads MGHRA; CDR2 reads YSYEKL. DNA of the CDR3: TGCGCCAGCAGCCAAGGCGAGCGGATAACCTACGAGCAGTACTTC. This gives the protein CASSQGERITYEQYF.

The chain uses TRBV4-3 and TRBJ2-7; D unresolved. V was clipped by 1 base and J by 0 bases, with 10 bases between them. Germline CDR1 and CDR2: LGHNA and YSLEER. This CDR3 has 15 residues. The CDR3 is CASSQVPPTSYEQYF. The CDR3 DNA sequence: TGCGCCAGCAGCCAAGTGCCGCCTACCTCCTACGAGCAGTACTTC.

J is TRBJ1-2 and V is TRBV19, with no clear D. Per the germline V gene, CDR1 is LNHDA and CDR2 is SQIVND (reference sequence). The V and J ends lost 3 bases and 4 bases respectively, with 12 bases between them. The CDR3 contains 14 residues. The CDR3 sequence is CASSITNSFYGYTF. The CDR3 DNA is TGTGCCAGTAGTATCACCAACTCCTTCTATGGCTACACCTTC.

V and J are TRBV30 and TRBJ1-2; no definite D call. The germline CDR1 and CDR2 sequences are GTSNPN and SVGIG (reference sequence). The CDR3 totals 13 residues. Trimming removed 2 bases at V and 3 bases at J, with 10 bases between. CDR3 residues: CAWSSAGHYGYTF. DNA for the CDR3: TGTGCCTGGAGTAGTGCGGGTCACTATGGCTACACCTTC.

This clone was seen more than once but under ten times. The chain combines TRBV23-1 with TRBJ1-5; 9 bases are shared with TRBD1. TRBV23-1 is an ORF, and what it does is uncertain. V trimming: 9 bases; J trimming: 4 bases; junction bases outside the gene matches: 10. The length of the CDR3 is 15 residues. The DNA for the CDR3 is TGCGCCAGTCCAAACGACAGGGGGATGAATCAGCCCCAGCATTTT. Translated, it gives CASPNDRGMNQPQHF.

This clone was seen a handful of times. At the DNA level, this CDR3 is encoded by other sequences in the same sample as well. The rearrangement joins TRBV6-5 to TRBJ2-7; D is possibly TRBD1 (6 bases). The CDR3 has 12 amino acids. V was cut by 6 bases and J by 4 bases, with 10 bases left in between. Germline V gene data show CDR1 as MNHEY and CDR2 as SVGAGI. DNA of the CDR3: TGTGCCAGCAGCCTGCAGGGGTACGAGCAGTACTTC. The encoded protein is CASSLQGYEQYF.

This clone was detected once. V is TRBV28 and J is TRBJ1-1; D remains unclear. The CDR3 totals 12 residues. Germline assignment: CDR1 MDHEN and CDR2 SYDVKM. The V end was cut by 6 bases, the J end by 3 bases, with 8 bases between. CDR3 sequence (DNA): TGTGCCAGCAGCTCTCAGGACACTGAAGCTTTCTTT. Its translation is CASSSQDTEAFF.

Notes on this clone: Different DNA sequences within this sample yield the same CDR3. The chain carries TRBV6-5 and TRBJ1-1; tentative D call: TRBD1 (5 bases). Trimming took 2 bases from V and 5 from J, leaving 9 bases between them. Germline CDR1 is MNHEY and CDR2 is SVGAGI. The CDR3 spans 13 residues. CDR3 sequence reads: CASSYGGGTEAFF. The CDR3 DNA reads as TGTGCCAGCAGTTACGGGGGGGGGACTGAAGCTTTCTTT.

This chain joins TRBV11-3 and TRBJ2-1; 7 nucleotides line up with TRBD2. After removal of 11 bases from V and 7 bases from J, the junction contained 2 bases not matched to a gene. The CDR3 totals 10 residues. The germline CDR1 and CDR2 sequences are SGHNT and YENEEA. This CDR3 is CAGGGNEQFF. The CDR3 coding sequence is TGTGCCGGGGGGGGTAATGAGCAGTTCTTC.

The chain employs TRBV9 and TRBJ1-6; D gene uncertain. Germline CDR1 reads SGDLS; CDR2 reads YYNGEE. The CDR3 is made up of 15 amino acids. Trimming took off 4 bases at V and 9 bases at J, with 17 bases between the two ends. CDR3 DNA sequence: TGTGCCAGCAGCCCCAATCCGGGGAGCTCTTCACCCCTCCACTTT. This codes for CASSPNPGSSSPLHF.

V usage is TRBV19 and J usage is TRBJ1-6, with D possibly matching TRBD1 (5 bases). The germline CDR1 and CDR2 sequences are LNHDA and SQIVND (reference sequence). Trimming stripped 9 bases from V and 7 bases from J, with 22 bases between. This CDR3 is built from 16 residues. The CDR3 sequence: CARPLPDSWVNSPLHF. The DNA for the CDR3 is TGTGCCAGACCCCTTCCAGACAGCTGGGTGAATTCACCCCTCCACTTT.

Only a few counts were recorded for this clone. The rearrangement links TRBV6-1 to TRBJ1-6; D possibly corresponds to TRBD1 (5 bases). The germline V gene encodes CDR1 MNHNS and CDR2 SASEGT. The CDR3 totals 14 residues. The V gene lost 2 bases and the J gene lost 9 bases, with 11 bases spanning the gap. This CDR3 reads CASSETRVGSPLHF. CDR3 coding DNA: TGTGCCAGCAGTGAAACCAGGGTCGGTTCACCCCTCCACTTT.

The chain combines TRBV7-2 with TRBJ2-3; D gene unclear. Per germline, CDR1 SGHTA and CDR2 FQGNSA. The CDR3 contains 14 residues. Trimming pared 6 bases from V and 0 bases from J, leaving 10 bases between. The CDR3, as DNA: TGTGCCAGCAGGGTATACTCTAGCACAGATACGCAGTATTTT. Translating gives CASRVYSSTDTQYF.

This rearrangement joins TRBV10-3 to TRBJ1-1; D is possibly TRBD1 (6 bases). Per the germline V gene, CDR1 is ENHRY and CDR2 is SYGVKD. The CDR3 has 12 residues. Trimming stripped 8 bases from V and 0 bases from J, with 7 bases between. CDR3 sequence reads: CAIGQMNTEAFF. CDR3 bases: TGTGCCATCGGACAGATGAACACTGAAGCTTTCTTT.

The gene calls are TRBV15 and TRBJ1-5; D might be TRBD1 (6 bases). CDR1 LNHNV and CDR2 YYDKDF come from the germline V gene (reference sequence). V lost 5 bases, J lost 3 bases, and 14 bases lay in between. The CDR3 is 15 amino acids. The CDR3 here is CATSWGRQVNQPQHF. Written as DNA, the CDR3 is TGTGCCACCAGCTGGGGGCGACAGGTCAATCAGCCCCAGCATTTT.

The rearrangement links TRBV18 to TRBJ2-3; no definite D call. Trimming left V 2 bases short and J 3 bases short, with 12 bases between. The CDR3 consists of 15 residues. Germline assignment: CDR1 KGHSH and CDR2 LQKENI. CDR3 coding DNA: TGTGCCAGCTCACCAATACTAACTTCTACAGATACGCAGTATTTT. Translating it yields CASSPILTSTDTQYF.